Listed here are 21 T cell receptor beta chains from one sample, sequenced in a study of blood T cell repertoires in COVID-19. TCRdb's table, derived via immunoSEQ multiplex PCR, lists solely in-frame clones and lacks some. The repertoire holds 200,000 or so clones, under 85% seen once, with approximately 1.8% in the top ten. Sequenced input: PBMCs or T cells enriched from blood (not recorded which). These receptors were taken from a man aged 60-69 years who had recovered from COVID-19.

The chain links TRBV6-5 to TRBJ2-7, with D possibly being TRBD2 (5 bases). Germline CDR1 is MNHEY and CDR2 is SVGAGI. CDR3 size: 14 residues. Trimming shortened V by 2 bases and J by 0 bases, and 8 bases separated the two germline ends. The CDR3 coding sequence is TGTGCCAGCAGTTACAAGCGGAGCTCCTACGAGCAGTACTTC. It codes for CASSYKRSSYEQYF.

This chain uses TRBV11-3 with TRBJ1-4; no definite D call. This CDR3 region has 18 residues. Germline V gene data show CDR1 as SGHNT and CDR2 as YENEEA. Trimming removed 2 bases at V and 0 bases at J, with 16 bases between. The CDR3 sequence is CASSLIYSGHSTNEKLFF. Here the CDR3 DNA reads TGTGCCAGCAGCTTAATTTATTCGGGTCACTCAACTAATGAAAAACTGTTTTTT.

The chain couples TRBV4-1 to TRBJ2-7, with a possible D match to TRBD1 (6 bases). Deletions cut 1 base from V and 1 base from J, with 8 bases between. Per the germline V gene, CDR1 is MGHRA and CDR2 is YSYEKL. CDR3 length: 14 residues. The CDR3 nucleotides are TGCGCCAGCAGCCAAGGGGACACTTCCTACGAGCAGTACTTC. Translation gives CASSQGDTSYEQYF.

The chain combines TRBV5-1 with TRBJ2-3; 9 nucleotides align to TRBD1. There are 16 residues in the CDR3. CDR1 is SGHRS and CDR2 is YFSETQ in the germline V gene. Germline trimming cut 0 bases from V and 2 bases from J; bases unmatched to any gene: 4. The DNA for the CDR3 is TGCGCCAGCAGCTTGGTTCGGACAGGGGACACAGATACGCAGTATTTT. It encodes CASSLVRTGDTDTQYF.

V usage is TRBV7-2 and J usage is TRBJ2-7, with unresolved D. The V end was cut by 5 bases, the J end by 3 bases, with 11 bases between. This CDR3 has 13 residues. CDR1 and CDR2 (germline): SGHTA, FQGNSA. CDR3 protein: CASSPRSLYEQYF. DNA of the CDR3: TGTGCCAGCAGCCCCAGGTCCCTCTACGAGCAGTACTTC.

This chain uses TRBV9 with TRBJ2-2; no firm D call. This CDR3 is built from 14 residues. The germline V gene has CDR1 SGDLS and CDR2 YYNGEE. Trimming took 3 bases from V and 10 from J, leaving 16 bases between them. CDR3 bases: TGTGCCAGCAGCGCAAGTCTACAGAATTTGGAGCTGTTTTTT. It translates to CASSASLQNLELFF.

CDR3 protein: CASREYSGYGYTF. Written as DNA, the CDR3 is TGTGCCAGCAGAGAGTACTCCGGGTATGGCTACACCTTC. The chain has TRBV6-5 and TRBJ1-2; D not certain. This CDR3 has 13 residues. Germline V CDR1 and CDR2: MNHEY, SVGAGI. V was trimmed by 6 bases and J by 5 bases, leaving 13 bases between them.

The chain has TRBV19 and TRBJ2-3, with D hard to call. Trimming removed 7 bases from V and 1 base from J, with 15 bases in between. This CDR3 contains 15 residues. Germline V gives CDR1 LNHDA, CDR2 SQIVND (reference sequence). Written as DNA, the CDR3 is TGTGCCAGTACGGCAGGCTTCGTGGGCACAGATACGCAGTATTTT. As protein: CASTAGFVGTDTQYF.

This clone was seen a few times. In DNA, the CDR3 is TGTGCCAGCAGCCTGGGCTGGAACGAGCAGTACTTC. Protein product: CASSLGWNEQYF. The gene calls are TRBV14 and TRBJ2-7; D unresolved. Trimming removed 4 bases at V and 5 bases at J, with 9 bases between. The CDR3 consists of 12 residues. Germline values: CDR1 SGHDN, CDR2 FVKESK.

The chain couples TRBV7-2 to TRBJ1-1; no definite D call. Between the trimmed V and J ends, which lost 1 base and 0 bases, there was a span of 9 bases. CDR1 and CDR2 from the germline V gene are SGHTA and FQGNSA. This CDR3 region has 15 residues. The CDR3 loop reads CASSLVGGLNTEAFF. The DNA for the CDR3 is TGTGCCAGCAGCTTAGTCGGAGGGTTGAACACTGAAGCTTTCTTT. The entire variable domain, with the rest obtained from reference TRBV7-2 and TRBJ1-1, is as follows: GAGVSQSPSNKVTEKGKDVELRCDPISGHTALYWYRQSLGQGLEFLIYFQGNSAPDKSGLPSDRFSAERTGGSVSTLTIQRTQQEDSAVYLCASSLVGGLNTEAFFGQGTRLTVV.

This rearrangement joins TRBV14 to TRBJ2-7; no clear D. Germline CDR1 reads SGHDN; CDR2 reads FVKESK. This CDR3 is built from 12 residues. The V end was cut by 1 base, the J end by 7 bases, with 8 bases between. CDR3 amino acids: CASSQVTGEQYF. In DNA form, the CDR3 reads TGTGCCAGCAGCCAAGTTACGGGTGAGCAGTACTTC.

The CDR3 here is CATGRGTDKAYEQYF. CDR3 in DNA: TGTGCCACCGGTAGAGGGACAGATAAAGCCTACGAGCAGTACTTC. V usage is TRBV15 and J usage is TRBJ2-7; TRBD1 matches at 7 bases. The CDR3 is made up of 15 amino acids. Germline CDR1 is LNHNV and CDR2 is YYDKDF (reference sequence). Trimming took 8 bases from V and 2 from J; bases not matched to a gene: 12.

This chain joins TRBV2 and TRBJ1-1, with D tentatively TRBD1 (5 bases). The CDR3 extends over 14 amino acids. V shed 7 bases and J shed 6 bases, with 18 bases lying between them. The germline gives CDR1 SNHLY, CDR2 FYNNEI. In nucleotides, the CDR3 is TGTGCCAGCAAGACAGACAACGGTGGGTCTGAAGCTTTCTTT. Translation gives CASKTDNGGSEAFF. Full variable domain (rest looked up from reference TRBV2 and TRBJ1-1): EPEVTQTPSHQVTQMGQEVILRCVPISNHLYFYWYRQILGQKVEFLVSFYNNEISEKSEIFDDQFSVERPDGSNFTLKIRSTKLEDSAMYFCASKTDNGGSEAFFGQGTRLTVV.

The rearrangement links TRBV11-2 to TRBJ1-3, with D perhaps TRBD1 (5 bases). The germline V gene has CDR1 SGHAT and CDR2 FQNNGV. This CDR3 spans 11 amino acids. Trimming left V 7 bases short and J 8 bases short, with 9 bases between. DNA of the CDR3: TGTGCCAGCAAGGGGTGGGACACCATATATTTT. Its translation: CASKGWDTIYF.

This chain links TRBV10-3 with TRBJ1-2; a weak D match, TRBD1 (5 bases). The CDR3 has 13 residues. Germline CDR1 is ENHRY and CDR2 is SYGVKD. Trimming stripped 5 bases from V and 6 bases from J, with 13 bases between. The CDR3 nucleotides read TGTGCCATCAGTCACTCAGGGTTGGATGGCTACACCTTC. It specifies CAISHSGLDGYTF.

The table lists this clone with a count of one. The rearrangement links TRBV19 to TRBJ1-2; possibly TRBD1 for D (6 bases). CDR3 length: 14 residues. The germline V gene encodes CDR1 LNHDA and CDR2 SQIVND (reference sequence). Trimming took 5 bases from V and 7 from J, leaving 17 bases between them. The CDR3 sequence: CASSSTGTYGGYTF. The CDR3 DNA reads TGTGCCAGTAGTTCTACCGGGACATACGGTGGCTACACCTTC. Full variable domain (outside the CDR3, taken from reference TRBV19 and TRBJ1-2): DGGITQSPKYLFRKEGQNVTLSCEQNLNHDAMYWYRQDPGQGLRLIYYSQIVNDFQKGDIAEGYSVSREKKESFPLTVTSAQKNPTAFYLCASSSTGTYGGYTFGSGTRLTVV.

Here the CDR3 reads CASSETGTRGYEQYF. CDR3 in DNA: TGTGCCAGCAGCGAGACCGGGACTAGAGGGTACGAGCAGTACTTC. This chain connects TRBV11-3 to TRBJ2-7; TRBD2 aligns across 8 bases. The CDR3 is 15 residues long. Germline values: CDR1 SGHNT, CDR2 YENEEA. The ends lost 5 bases at V and 4 bases at J; junction bases unmatched: 10.

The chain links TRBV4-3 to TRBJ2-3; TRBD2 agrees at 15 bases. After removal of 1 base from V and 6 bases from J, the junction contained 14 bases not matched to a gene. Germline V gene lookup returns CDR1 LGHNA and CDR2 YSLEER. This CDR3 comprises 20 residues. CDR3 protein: CASSQGTSGGAGGGSDTQYF. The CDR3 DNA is TGCGCCAGCAGCCAAGGGACTAGCGGGGGGGCCGGGGGAGGTTCGGATACGCAGTATTTT.

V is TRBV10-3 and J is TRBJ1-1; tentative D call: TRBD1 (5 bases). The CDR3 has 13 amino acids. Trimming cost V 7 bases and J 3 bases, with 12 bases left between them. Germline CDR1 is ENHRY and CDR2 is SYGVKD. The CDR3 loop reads CAITQGGYTEAFF. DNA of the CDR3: TGTGCCATCACTCAGGGAGGGTACACTGAAGCTTTCTTT.

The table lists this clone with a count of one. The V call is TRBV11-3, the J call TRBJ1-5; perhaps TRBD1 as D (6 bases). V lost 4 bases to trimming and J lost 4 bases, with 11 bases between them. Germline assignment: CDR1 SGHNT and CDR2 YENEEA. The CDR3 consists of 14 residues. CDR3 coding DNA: TGTGCCAGCAGCTCCGGACAGTCAAATCAGCCCCAGCATTTT. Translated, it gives CASSSGQSNQPQHF.

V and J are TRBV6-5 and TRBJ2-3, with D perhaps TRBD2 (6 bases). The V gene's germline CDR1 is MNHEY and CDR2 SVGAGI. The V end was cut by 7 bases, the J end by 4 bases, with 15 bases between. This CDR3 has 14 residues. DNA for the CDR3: TGTGCCAGCAATACGCCAGGAGGGCCAGATACGCAGTATTTT. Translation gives CASNTPGGPDTQYF.